The 3 T cell receptor beta chains presented below share a single source sample, sequenced in a study of T cells in Graves' hyperthyroidism and ophthalmopathy. Amplification of TCR beta CDR3 regions was performed using RNA transcripts as template. HTBI primers were used for first-round RT-PCR of the TCR CDR3. MiXCR, run by TCRdb on the multiplex PCR reads, gives a single entry per CDR3 protein. This sample has 650,000 to 850,000 distinct CDR3 sequences, with roughly a sixth found just once. Sample: blood. These receptors originate from a woman aged 45-60 years with Graves' hyperthyroidism that later progressed to Graves' ophthalmopathy.

CDR3 DNA sequence: TGTGCCAGCAGCGAGGGACCCTACCACGAGCAGTTCTTC. Encoded protein: CASSEGPYHEQFF. This rearrangement joins TRBV14 to TRBJ2-1; D could derive from TRBD1 or TRBD2 (5 bases each). Germline loops: CDR1 SGHDN, CDR2 FVKESK. The CDR3 length is 13 residues. V was pared by 5 bases and J by 10 bases, with 15 bases between.

The count of this clonotype is one. The genes are TRBV10-3 and TRBJ1-2; D remains ambiguous. Germline assignment: CDR1 ENHRY and CDR2 SYGVKD. V was pared by 7 bases and J by 4 bases, with 10 bases between. CDR3 size: 12 residues. The CDR3 region has the DNA TGTGCCATCACCCTGGAGGGCTATGGCTACACCTTC. It specifies CAITLEGYGYTF.

The rearrangement links TRBV7-9 to TRBJ1-1; 7 bases are shared with TRBD1. The length of the CDR3 is 16 residues. With 4 bases clipped from V and 0 bases from J, the junction kept 8 bases outside the gene matches. Per germline, CDR1 SEHNR and CDR2 FQNEAQ (reference sequence). DNA for the CDR3: TGTGCCAGCAGCTACACCAGGGGGGGCATGAACACTGAAGCTTTCTTT. This sequence encodes CASSYTRGGMNTEAFF.